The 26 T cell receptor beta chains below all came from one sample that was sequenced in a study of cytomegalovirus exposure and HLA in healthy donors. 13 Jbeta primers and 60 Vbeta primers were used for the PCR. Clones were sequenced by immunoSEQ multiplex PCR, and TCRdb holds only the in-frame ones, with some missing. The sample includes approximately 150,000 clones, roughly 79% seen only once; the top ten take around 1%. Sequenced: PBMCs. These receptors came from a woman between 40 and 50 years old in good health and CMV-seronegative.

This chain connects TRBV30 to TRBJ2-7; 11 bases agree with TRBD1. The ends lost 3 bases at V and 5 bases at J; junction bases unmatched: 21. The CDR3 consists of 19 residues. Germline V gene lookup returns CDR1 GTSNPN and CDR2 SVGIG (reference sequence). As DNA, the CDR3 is TGTGCCTGGAGCCTGCTTCTGATAGCGGGACAGGGGGATTCCCACGAGCAGTACTTC. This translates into CAWSLLLIAGQGDSHEQYF.

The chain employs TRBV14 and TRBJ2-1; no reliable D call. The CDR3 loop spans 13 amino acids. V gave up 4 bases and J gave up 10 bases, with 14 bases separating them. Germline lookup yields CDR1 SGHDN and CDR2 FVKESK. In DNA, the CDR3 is TGTGCCAGCAGCCTGACCACCGACGGGGAGCAGTTCTTC. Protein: CASSLTTDGEQFF.

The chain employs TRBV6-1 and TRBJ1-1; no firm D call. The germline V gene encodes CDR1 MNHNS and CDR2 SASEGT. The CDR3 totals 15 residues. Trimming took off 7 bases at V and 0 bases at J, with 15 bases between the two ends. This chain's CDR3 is CASKREYALNTEAFF. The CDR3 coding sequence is TGTGCCAGCAAACGAGAATATGCATTGAACACTGAAGCTTTCTTT.

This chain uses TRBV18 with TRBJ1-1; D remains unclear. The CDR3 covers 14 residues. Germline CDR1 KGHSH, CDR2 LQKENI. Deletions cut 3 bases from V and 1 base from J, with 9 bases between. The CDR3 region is CASSPASGNTEAFF. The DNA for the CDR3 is TGTGCCAGCTCACCCGCATCGGGGAACACTGAAGCTTTCTTT.

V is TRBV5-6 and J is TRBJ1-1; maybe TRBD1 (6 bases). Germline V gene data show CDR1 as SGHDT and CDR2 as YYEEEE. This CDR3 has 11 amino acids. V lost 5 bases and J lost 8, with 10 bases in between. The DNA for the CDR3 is TGTGCCAGCAGAACAACAGGGGAAGCTTTCTTT. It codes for CASRTTGEAFF.

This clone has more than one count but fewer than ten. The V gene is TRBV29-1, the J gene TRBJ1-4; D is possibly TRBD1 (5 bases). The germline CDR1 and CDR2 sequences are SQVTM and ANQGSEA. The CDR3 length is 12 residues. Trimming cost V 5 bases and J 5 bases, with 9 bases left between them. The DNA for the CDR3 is TGCAGCGTTCGGCAGGGCAATGAAAAACTGTTTTTT. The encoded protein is CSVRQGNEKLFF. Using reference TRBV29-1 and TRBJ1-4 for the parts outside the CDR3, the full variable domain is SAVISQKPSRDICQRGTSLTIQCQVDSQVTMMFWYRQQPGQSLTLIATANQGSEATYESGFVIDKFPISRPNLTFSTLTVSNMSPEDSSIYLCSVRQGNEKLFFGSGTQLSVL.

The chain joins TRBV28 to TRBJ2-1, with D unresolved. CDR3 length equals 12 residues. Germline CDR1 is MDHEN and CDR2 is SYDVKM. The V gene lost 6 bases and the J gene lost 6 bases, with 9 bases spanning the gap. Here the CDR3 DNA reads TGTGCCAGCAGGTCTATATTCAATGAGCAGTTCTTC. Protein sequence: CASRSIFNEQFF.

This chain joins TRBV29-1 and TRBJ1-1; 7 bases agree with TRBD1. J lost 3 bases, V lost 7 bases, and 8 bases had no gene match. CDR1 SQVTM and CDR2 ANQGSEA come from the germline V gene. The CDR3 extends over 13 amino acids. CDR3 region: CSAKRGRDTEAFF. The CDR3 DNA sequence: TGCAGCGCCAAAAGGGGGCGGGACACTGAAGCTTTCTTT. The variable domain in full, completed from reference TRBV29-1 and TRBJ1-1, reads SAVISQKPSRDICQRGTSLTIQCQVDSQVTMMFWYRQQPGQSLTLIATANQGSEATYESGFVIDKFPISRPNLTFSTLTVSNMSPEDSSIYLCSAKRGRDTEAFFGQGTRLTVV.

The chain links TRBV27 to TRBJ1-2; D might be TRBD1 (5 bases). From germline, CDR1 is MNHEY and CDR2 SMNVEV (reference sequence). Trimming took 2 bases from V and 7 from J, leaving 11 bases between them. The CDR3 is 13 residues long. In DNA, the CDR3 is TGTGCCAGCAGTTTACAGGGACTTAGTGGCTACACCTTC. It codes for CASSLQGLSGYTF.

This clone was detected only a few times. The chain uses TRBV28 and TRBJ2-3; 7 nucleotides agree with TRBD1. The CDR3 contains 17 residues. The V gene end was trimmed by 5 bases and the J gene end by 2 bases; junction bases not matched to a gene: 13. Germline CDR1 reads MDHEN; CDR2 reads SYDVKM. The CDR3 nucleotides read TGTGCCAGCAGTCCGCGTTCGACAGGGCTCATCACAGATACGCAGTATTTT. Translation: CASSPRSTGLITDTQYF.

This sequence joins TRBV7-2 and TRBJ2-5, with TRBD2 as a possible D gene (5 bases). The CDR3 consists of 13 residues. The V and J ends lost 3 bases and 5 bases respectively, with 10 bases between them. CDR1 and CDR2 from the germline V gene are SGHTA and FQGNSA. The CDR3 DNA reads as TGTGCCAGCAGCTTCGCGGGCCGTGAGACCCAGTACTTC. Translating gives CASSFAGRETQYF. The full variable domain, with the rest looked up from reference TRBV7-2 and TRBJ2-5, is GAGVSQSPSNKVTEKGKDVELRCDPISGHTALYWYRQSLGQGLEFLIYFQGNSAPDKSGLPSDRFSAERTGGSVSTLTIQRTQQEDSAVYLCASSFAGRETQYFGPGTRLLVL.

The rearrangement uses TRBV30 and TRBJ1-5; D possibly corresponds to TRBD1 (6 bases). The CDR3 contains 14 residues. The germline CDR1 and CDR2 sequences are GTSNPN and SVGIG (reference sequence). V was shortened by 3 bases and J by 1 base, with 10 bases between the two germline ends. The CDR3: CAWSSQGSNQPQHF. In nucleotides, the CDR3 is TGTGCCTGGAGCTCACAGGGCAGCAATCAGCCCCAGCATTTT.

The DNA of the CDR3 is TGTGCCAGCAGCGTTCTGGGCACCTCTGGAAACACCATATATTTT. Protein product: CASSVLGTSGNTIYF. The chain is built from TRBV9 and TRBJ1-3; no reliable D call. Trimming removed 2 bases at V and 0 bases at J, with 9 bases between. The CDR3 runs 15 residues. Per germline, CDR1 SGDLS and CDR2 YYNGEE.

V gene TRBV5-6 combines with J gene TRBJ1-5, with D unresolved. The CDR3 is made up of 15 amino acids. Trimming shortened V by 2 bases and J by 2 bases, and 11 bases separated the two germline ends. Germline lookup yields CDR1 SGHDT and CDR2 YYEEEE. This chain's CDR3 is CASSLRFAGNQPQHF. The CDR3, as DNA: TGTGCCAGCAGCTTAAGATTTGCGGGCAATCAGCCCCAGCATTTT. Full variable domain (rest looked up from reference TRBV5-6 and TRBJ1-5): DAGVTQSPTHLIKTRGQQVTLRCSPKSGHDTVSWYQQALGQGPQFIFQYYEEEERQRGNFPDRFSGHQFPNYSSELNVNALLLGDSALYLCASSLRFAGNQPQHFGDGTRLSIL.

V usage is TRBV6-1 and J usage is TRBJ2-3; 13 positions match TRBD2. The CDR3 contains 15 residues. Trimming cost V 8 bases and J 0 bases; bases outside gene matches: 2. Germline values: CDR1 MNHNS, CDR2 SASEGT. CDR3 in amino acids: CASRTSGSSTDTQYF. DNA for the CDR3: TGTGCCAGCCGGACTAGCGGGAGTAGCACAGATACGCAGTATTTT.

The CDR3 DNA follows: TGTGCCAGCAGCTTAGCGCAGGGACAGGGTGATGAGCAGTTCTTC. Protein product: CASSLAQGQGDEQFF. V gene TRBV7-9 combines with J gene TRBJ2-1, with TRBD1 matching over 9 bases. The junction had 5 bases not matched to a gene; V was cut back by 0 bases and J by 8 bases. The CDR3 runs 15 residues. Germline V gene sequence: CDR1 SEHNR, CDR2 FQNEAQ (reference sequence).

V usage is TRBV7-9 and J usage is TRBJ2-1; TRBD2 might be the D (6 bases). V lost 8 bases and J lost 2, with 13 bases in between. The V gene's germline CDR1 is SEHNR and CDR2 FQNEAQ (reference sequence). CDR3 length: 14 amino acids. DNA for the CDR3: TGTGCCAGCGGCCGCGGGATCGCCTACAATGAGCAGTTCTTC. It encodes CASGRGIAYNEQFF.

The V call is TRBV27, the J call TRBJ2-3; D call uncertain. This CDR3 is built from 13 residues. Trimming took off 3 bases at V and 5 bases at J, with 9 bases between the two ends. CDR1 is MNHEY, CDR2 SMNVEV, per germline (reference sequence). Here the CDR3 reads CASSLGTEDTQYF. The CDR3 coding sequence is TGTGCCAGCAGTTTGGGCACTGAAGATACGCAGTATTTT.

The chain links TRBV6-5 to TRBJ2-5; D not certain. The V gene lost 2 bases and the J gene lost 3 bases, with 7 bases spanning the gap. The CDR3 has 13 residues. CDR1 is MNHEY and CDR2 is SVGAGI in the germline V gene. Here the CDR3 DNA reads TGTGCCAGCAGTTACGGAGAAAAAGAGACCCAGTACTTC. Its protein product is CASSYGEKETQYF.

The CDR3 loop is CASSDSGSGTGELFF. The CDR3 DNA follows: TGTGCCAGCAGCGATAGCGGGTCGGGCACCGGGGAGCTGTTTTTT. This sequence joins TRBV9 and TRBJ2-2; 7 bases match TRBD2. This CDR3 spans 15 amino acids. V trimming: 3 bases; J trimming: 4 bases; junction bases outside the gene matches: 6. Per the germline V gene, CDR1 is SGDLS and CDR2 is YYNGEE. Supplemented by reference TRBV9 and TRBJ2-2, the full variable domain reads DSGVTQTPKHLITATGQRVTLRCSPRSGDLSVYWYQQSLDQGLQFLIQYYNGEERAKGNILERFSAQQFPDLHSELNLSSLELGDSALYFCASSDSGSGTGELFFGEGSRLTVL.

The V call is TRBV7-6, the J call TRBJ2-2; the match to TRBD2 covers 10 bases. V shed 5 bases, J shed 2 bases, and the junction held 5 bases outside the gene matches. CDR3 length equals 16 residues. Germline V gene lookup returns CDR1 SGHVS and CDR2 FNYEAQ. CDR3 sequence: CASSVTSGANTGELFF. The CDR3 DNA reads TGTGCCAGCAGCGTTACTAGCGGGGCCAACACCGGGGAGCTGTTTTTT.

The CDR3 loop is CASSPRGSGDVYNEQFF. The CDR3 DNA reads as TGTGCCAGCAGCCCCCGGGGTAGCGGGGACGTATACAATGAGCAGTTCTTC. V and J are TRBV9 and TRBJ2-1; TRBD2 matches at 8 bases. Germline V gives CDR1 SGDLS, CDR2 YYNGEE. Trimming took 4 bases from V and 4 from J; bases not matched to a gene: 13. The CDR3 contains 17 residues.

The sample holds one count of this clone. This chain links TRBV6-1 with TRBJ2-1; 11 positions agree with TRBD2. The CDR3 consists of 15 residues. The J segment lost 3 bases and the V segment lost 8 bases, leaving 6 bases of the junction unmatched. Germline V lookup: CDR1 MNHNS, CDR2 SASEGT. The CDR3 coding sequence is TGTGCCAGCTCTAGGGGGACTAGCGGCTACAATGAGCAGTTCTTC. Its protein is CASSRGTSGYNEQFF.

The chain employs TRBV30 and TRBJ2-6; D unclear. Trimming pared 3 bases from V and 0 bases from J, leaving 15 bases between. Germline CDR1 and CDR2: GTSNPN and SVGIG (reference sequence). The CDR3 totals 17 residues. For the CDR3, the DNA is TGTGCCTGGAGGAGAACGCTCTTAAGCTCTGGGGCCAACGTCCTGACTTTC. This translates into CAWRRTLLSSGANVLTF. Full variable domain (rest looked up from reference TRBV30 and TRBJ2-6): SQTIHQWPATLVQPVGSPLSLECTVEGTSNPNLYWYRQAAGRGLQLLFYSVGIGQISSEVPQNLSASRPQDRQFILSSKKLLLSDSGFYLCAWRRTLLSSGANVLTFGAGSRLTVL.

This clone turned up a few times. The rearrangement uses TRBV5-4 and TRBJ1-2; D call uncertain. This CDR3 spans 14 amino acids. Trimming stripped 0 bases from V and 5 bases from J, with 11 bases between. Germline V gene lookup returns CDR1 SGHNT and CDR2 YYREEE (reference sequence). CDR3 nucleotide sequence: TGTGCCAGCAGCTTGGAATTGGCAGGATATGGCTACACCTTC. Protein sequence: CASSLELAGYGYTF.

CDR3 DNA: TGTGCCAGCAGCGTAGAAGGGGGAGTAGATGAGCAGTTCTTC. Amino acid sequence: CASSVEGGVDEQFF. This chain joins TRBV9 and TRBJ2-1; a possible D gene is TRBD1 (6 bases). The germline V and J ends were trimmed by 0 bases and 8 bases, with 12 bases remaining between them. The CDR3 runs to 14 residues. Per the germline V gene, CDR1 is SGDLS and CDR2 is YYNGEE.